The 22 T cell receptor beta chains presented below share a single source sample, sequenced in a study of CD8 T cells in ankylosing spondylitis. TCRdb recomputed calls from the 5' RACE reads with MiXCR, one row per CDR3 protein. The table has around 340,000 distinct CDR3 sequences, 20% seen once; the top ten hold around 13%. What was sequenced was blood, either unsorted or a sorted T cell fraction (not recorded which). These receptors were taken from a male donor with ankylosing spondylitis or in good health (not recorded which).

The genes are TRBV24-1 and TRBJ1-2; D is ambiguous. Germline assignment: CDR1 KGHDR and CDR2 SFDVKD. The CDR3 has 12 residues. V lost 6 bases and J 4 bases, leaving 8 bases between the germline ends. CDR3 region: CATSRVGYGYTF. The CDR3 DNA follows: TGTGCCACCAGTAGGGTTGGCTATGGCTACACCTTC.

The J gene is TRBJ2-2, the V gene TRBV9; D not resolved. CDR1 is SGDLS and CDR2 is YYNGEE in the germline V gene. CDR3 length: 12 residues. V shed 7 bases and J shed 8 bases, with 12 bases lying between them. CDR3 sequence: CASAHLVGELFF. In DNA, the CDR3 is TGTGCCAGCGCCCACCTTGTAGGGGAGCTGTTTTTT.

This chain uses TRBV4-1 with TRBJ1-6, with D perhaps matching TRBD1 (5 bases). CDR1 MGHRA and CDR2 YSYEKL come from the germline V gene. The CDR3 covers 15 residues. V was pared by 1 base and J by 7 bases, with 11 bases between. CDR3 nucleotides: TGCGCCAGCAGCCAAGGGGCAGGGAAGAATTCACCCCTCCACTTT. It specifies CASSQGAGKNSPLHF.

V gene TRBV7-2 combines with J gene TRBJ2-7, with 7 bases lining up with TRBD2. Germline V gene lookup returns CDR1 SGHTA and CDR2 FQGNSA. V was clipped by 2 bases and J by 2 bases; unmatched bases: 3. The CDR3 loop spans 14 amino acids. The CDR3 loop reads CASSLISGPYEQYF. CDR3 bases: TGTGCCAGCAGCTTAATTAGCGGGCCCTACGAGCAGTACTTC.

Ten or more counts support this clonotype. The chain is built from TRBV12-3 or TRBV12-4 and TRBJ1-2; possibly TRBD1 for D (5 bases). The CDR3 is 15 amino acids. With 5 bases removed from V and 0 bases from J, the gap between germline ends came to 13 bases. The CDR3 DNA is TGTGCCAGCAGTGGGACTCGACAGTCTAACTATGGCTACACCTTC. Translating it yields CASSGTRQSNYGYTF.

Many counts were recorded for this clonotype. The chain recombines TRBV12-3 or TRBV12-4 with TRBJ2-5; D is uncertain. There are 13 residues in the CDR3. Trimming stripped 4 bases from V and 0 bases from J, with 6 bases between. CDR3 protein: CASSYKDQETQYF. The CDR3 coding sequence is TGTGCCAGCAGTTACAAAGACCAAGAGACCCAGTACTTC.

The rearrangement links TRBV29-1 to TRBJ2-3, with unresolved D. V was trimmed by 7 bases and J by 4 bases, leaving 18 bases between them. The V gene's germline CDR1 is SQVTM and CDR2 ANQGSEA. The CDR3 has 14 residues. Here the CDR3 DNA reads TGCAGCGGAGTCGTGGTAGTCCCCCCAGATACGCAGTATTTT. Its protein is CSGVVVVPPDTQYF.

This sequence joins TRBV24-1 and TRBJ1-2, with TRBD1 matching 7 bases. The CDR3 length is 15 residues. Germline values: CDR1 KGHDR, CDR2 SFDVKD. V trimming: 2 bases; J trimming: 8 bases; junction bases outside the gene matches: 10. The CDR3 DNA sequence: TGTGCCACCAGTGATTCGGACAGGCCCCAGGGGGGCTACACCTTC. Translated: CATSDSDRPQGGYTF.

The chain couples TRBV27 to TRBJ2-3; D not resolved. Germline CDR1 MNHEY, CDR2 SMNVEV (reference sequence). V gave up 5 bases and J gave up 1 base, with 7 bases separating them. The CDR3 has 13 amino acids. The CDR3 DNA follows: TGTGCCAGCAGTCGCTGGCGCACAGATACGCAGTATTTT. It specifies CASSRWRTDTQYF.

To note about this clonotype: A read error may produce the germline difference seen at one junction end. The gene calls are TRBV12-3 or TRBV12-4 and TRBJ2-3, with D perhaps being TRBD1 or TRBD2 (6 bases each). The CDR3 extends over 15 amino acids. This chain's CDR3 is CASSSYETGADTPYF. CDR3 sequence (DNA): TGTGCCAGCAGTTCCTATGAGACGGGGGCAGATACGCCGTATTTT.

At least ten counts were recorded for this clonotype. This rearrangement joins TRBV6-2 or TRBV6-3 to TRBJ2-5; D gene unclear. The CDR3 length is 13 residues. Trimming stripped 0 bases from V and 1 base from J, with 3 bases between. CDR1 and CDR2 from the germline V gene are MNHEY and SVGEGT. CDR3 protein: CASSYSVQETQYF. The CDR3 DNA reads TGTGCCAGCAGTTACTCTGTCCAAGAGACCCAGTACTTC.

The V call is TRBV5-1, the J call TRBJ2-3; D may be TRBD2 (5 bases). Per germline, CDR1 SGHRS and CDR2 YFSETQ. The CDR3 loop spans 14 amino acids. Trimming stripped 0 bases from V and 14 bases from J, with 19 bases between. This chain's CDR3 is CASSLVRVGVEMYF. The CDR3 DNA is TGCGCCAGCAGCTTGGTAAGGGTCGGGGTCGAGATGTATTTT.

This clonotype has just a few counts. V usage is TRBV28 and J usage is TRBJ2-7; possible D gene TRBD2, 5 bases. Germline V gene lookup returns CDR1 MDHEN and CDR2 SYDVKM. Trimming removed 5 bases at V and 5 bases at J, with 25 bases between. The CDR3 runs 17 residues. CDR3 region: CASSTPLEGSIPHEQYF. Written as DNA, the CDR3 is TGTGCCAGCAGTACTCCTTTAGAAGGGAGTATTCCCCACGAGCAGTACTTC.

This clonotype was picked up a small number of times. The gene calls are TRBV29-1 and TRBJ2-7; 7 nucleotides align to TRBD1. The CDR3 length is 12 residues. V was clipped by 8 bases and J by 6 bases; unmatched bases: 10. CDR1 is SQVTM and CDR2 is ANQGSEA in the germline V gene. The CDR3 sequence is CSSATGSGEQYF. CDR3 bases: TGCAGCTCTGCGACAGGGTCGGGCGAGCAGTACTTC.

This clonotype was detected a few times. This chain links TRBV14 with TRBJ2-1, with D unclear. Trimming removed 0 bases from V and 7 bases from J, with 10 bases in between. The CDR3 loop spans 14 amino acids. Germline lookup yields CDR1 SGHDN and CDR2 FVKESK. As DNA, the CDR3 is TGTGCCAGCAGCCAAGATTTGTTCGGGAATGAGCAGTTCTTC. It translates to CASSQDLFGNEQFF.

The chain has TRBV27 and TRBJ2-1; 7 nucleotides line up with TRBD1. The CDR3 contains 14 residues. V lost 11 bases to trimming and J lost 6 bases; unmatched junction nucleotides: 13. Germline CDR1 and CDR2: MNHEY and SMNVEV (reference sequence). The CDR3 nucleotides are TGTGCCTGCGGCGGCAGGGGGACCCTCAATGAGCAGTTCTTC. Translating it yields CACGGRGTLNEQFF.

The chain has TRBV7-6 and TRBJ2-1, with D perhaps assigned TRBD1 or TRBD2 (9 bases each). CDR3 length: 18 amino acids. The germline V and J ends were trimmed by 1 base and 5 bases, with 21 bases remaining between them. The germline V gene has CDR1 SGHVS and CDR2 FNYEAQ. CDR3 region: CASSLGRGGQGIHNEQFF. In DNA form, the CDR3 reads TGTGCCAGCAGCTTAGGGCGGGGGGGACAGGGAATCCACAATGAGCAGTTCTTC. The full variable domain, its missing parts supplied by reference TRBV7-6 and TRBJ2-1, is GAGVSQSPRYKVTKRGQDVALRCDPISGHVSLYWYRQALGQGPEFLTYFNYEAQQDKSGLPNDRFSAERPEGSISTLTIQRTEQRDSAMYRCASSLGRGGQGIHNEQFFGPGTRLTVL.

This clonotype showed up just a few times. CDR3 in amino acids: CASSQERGMTNTGELFF. CDR3 sequence (DNA): TGTGCCAGCAGCCAGGAGAGGGGAATGACGAACACCGGGGAGCTGTTTTTT. The V call is TRBV4-2, the J call TRBJ2-2; D possibly matches TRBD1 or TRBD2 (5 bases each). The CDR3 sequence is 17 residues long. Germline V CDR1 and CDR2: LGHNA, YNFKEQ. Trimming shortened V by 3 bases and J by 0 bases, and 14 bases separated the two germline ends.

This chain links TRBV15 with TRBJ2-1; TRBD2 might be the D (5 bases). The length of the CDR3 is 15 residues. The ends were cut back, 1 base at V and 8 bases at J, with 15 bases in the middle. Germline-derived CDR1 and CDR2 are LNHNV and YYDKDF (reference sequence). The CDR3: CATSRGRGNVDEQFF. CDR3 bases: TGTGCCACCAGCAGAGGACGGGGAAATGTGGATGAGCAGTTCTTC. Using reference TRBV15 and TRBJ2-1 for the parts outside the CDR3, the full variable domain is DAMVIQNPRYQVTQFGKPVTLSCSQTLNHNVMYWYQQKSSQAPKLLFHYYDKDFNNEADTPDNFQSRRPNTSFCFLDIRSPGLGDTAMYLCATSRGRGNVDEQFFGPGTRLTVL.

CDR3 nucleotides: TGTGCCAGCAGCCCCCGGGTGGGAGCGGGGGGGCTCTGGGAGACCCAGTACTTC. Translation gives CASSPRVGAGGLWETQYF. This rearrangement joins TRBV6-1 to TRBJ2-5; 10 nucleotides line up with TRBD2. The CDR3 has 18 residues. V lost 6 bases, J lost 5 bases, and 18 bases stayed unmatched. Germline V lookup: CDR1 MNHNS, CDR2 SASEGT.

V gene TRBV24-1 combines with J gene TRBJ1-2; no clear D. CDR1 KGHDR and CDR2 SFDVKD come from the germline V gene. Trimming removed 5 bases from V and 7 bases from J, with 7 bases in between. The CDR3 is 11 amino acids. The CDR3 reads CATSAPSGYTF. CDR3 coding DNA: TGTGCCACCAGTGCCCCAAGTGGCTACACCTTC.

The sample holds many counts of this clonotype. This chain uses TRBV20-1 with TRBJ2-7, with D perhaps TRBD1 (5 bases). V lost 0 bases and J 5 bases, leaving 17 bases between the germline ends. This CDR3 spans 15 amino acids. Germline CDR1 is DFQATT and CDR2 is SNEGSKA (reference sequence). The CDR3 nucleotides read TGCAGTGCTAGAGAGACAGCTTATGCTGACGACGAGCAGTACTTC. It yields the protein CSARETAYADDEQYF.